The present T cell receptor (beta chain) was sequenced within a study of blood T cell repertoires in COVID-19. The CDR3 covers 15 residues. From germline, CDR1 is GTSNPN and CDR2 SVGIG (reference sequence). V lost 0 bases, J lost 3 bases, and 12 bases lay in between. Profiled with immunoSEQ multiplex PCR; TCRdb holds only in-frame clones, not every one. The sample consists of tens of thousands of clones, less than 95% of them appearing once. The receptor comes from a middle-aged man with acute or convalescent COVID-19. The sample consisted of peripheral blood. The chain couples TRBV30 to TRBJ1-3; D not certain. CDR3 loop: CAWSVLSGYGNTIYF. The CDR3 DNA reads TGTGCCTGGAGTGTACTTAGCGGCTATGGAAACACCATATATTTT.